The 22 T cell receptor beta chains below all came from one sample that was sequenced in a study of technical replicates of blood from a handful of donors. Measured with immunoSEQ multiplex PCR; TCRdb has only the in-frame clones, and not every one. The sample has roughly 60,000 clones, about 95% seen once. Input material: PBMCs. The receptor source for this set is a human donor in good health. Some clones in this sample may be carry-over from other donors' samples.

J is TRBJ2-5 and V is TRBV4-3, with TRBD1 matching over 9 bases. Germline lookup yields CDR1 LGHNA and CDR2 YSLEER. V dropped 0 bases and J dropped 6; count of bases not matched to a gene: 8. The length of the CDR3 is 16 residues. The DNA for the CDR3 is TGCGCCAGCAGCCAAGATGTTACAGGGGGCGTGAAGACCCAGTACTTC. Encoded protein: CASSQDVTGGVKTQYF.

J is TRBJ2-3 and V is TRBV15; 9 bases are shared with TRBD2. V was pared by 2 bases and J by 4 bases, with 10 bases of the junction left unmatched. The CDR3 covers 17 residues. CDR1 LNHNV and CDR2 YYDKDF come from the germline V gene (reference sequence). CDR3 loop: CATSRNRVSGGPDTQYF. CDR3 in DNA: TGTGCCACCAGCAGAAACCGGGTAAGCGGGGGGCCAGATACGCAGTATTTT.

The chain combines TRBV7-9 with TRBJ1-5; maybe TRBD1 (6 bases). V lost 4 bases and J 9 bases, leaving 19 bases between the germline ends. This CDR3 region has 15 residues. CDR1 SEHNR and CDR2 FQNEAQ come from the germline V gene (reference sequence). CDR3 region: CASSWAEGGAGPQHF. The CDR3, as DNA: TGTGCCAGCAGCTGGGCGGAAGGGGGTGCAGGGCCCCAGCATTTT.

V gene TRBV2 combines with J gene TRBJ2-7; perhaps TRBD2 as D (5 bases). Per germline, CDR1 SNHLY and CDR2 FYNNEI. The CDR3 extends over 14 amino acids. Trimming took off 2 bases at V and 9 bases at J, with 17 bases between the two ends. The CDR3 sequence: CASSESLGPAGQYF. The CDR3 coding sequence is TGTGCCAGCAGTGAATCTTTAGGGCCGGCGGGGCAGTACTTC.

The rearrangement joins TRBV11-2 to TRBJ1-6; no firm D call. V dropped 2 bases and J dropped 6 bases, with 11 bases sitting between them. This CDR3 has 15 residues. Looked up from germline, CDR1 is SGHAT and CDR2 is FQNNGV. The CDR3 nucleotides read TGTGCCAGCAGCTTAACCAACTTTGCTAATTCACCCCTCCACTTT. As protein: CASSLTNFANSPLHF.

The rearrangement joins TRBV30 to TRBJ2-3; maybe TRBD2 (7 bases). V gave up 5 bases and J gave up 4 bases, with 13 bases separating them. Germline-derived CDR1 and CDR2 are GTSNPN and SVGIG (reference sequence). This CDR3 has 13 residues. The DNA of the CDR3 is TGTGCCTGGGATAAAGGGGGGGCAGATACGCAGTATTTT. As protein: CAWDKGGADTQYF.

In its sample, this clone was seen once. An end of the junction differs from the germline gene, which may be a read error. CDR3 amino acids: CASSFVTVGNAEAFF. CDR3 DNA sequence: TGTGCCAGCAGCTTTGTGACAGTGGGGAACGCTGAAGCTTTCTTT. V usage is TRBV7-2 and J usage is TRBJ1-1, with TRBD1 as a possible D gene (5 bases). CDR3 length: 15 amino acids. In germline, CDR1 is SGHTA, CDR2 FQGNSA.

The chain employs TRBV5-1 and TRBJ1-2, with D tentatively TRBD1 (6 bases). The CDR3 consists of 14 residues. Trimming pared 0 bases from V and 7 bases from J, leaving 13 bases between. Germline V gene data show CDR1 as SGHRS and CDR2 as YFSETQ. The CDR3 sequence is CASSLGGQAGGYTF. The CDR3 bases are TGCGCCAGCAGCTTGGGGGGGCAGGCTGGTGGCTACACCTTC.

The chain joins TRBV9 to TRBJ2-7; D might be TRBD2 (6 bases). The CDR3 has 15 residues. V was shortened by 4 bases and J by 3 bases, with 17 bases between the two germline ends. Germline V gives CDR1 SGDLS, CDR2 YYNGEE. The CDR3 DNA is TGTGCCAGCAGCCCCGGCCGGGGGTCGGGCTACGAGCAGTACTTC. Its translation: CASSPGRGSGYEQYF.

This clone was seen a few times. The CDR3 nucleotides read TGCGCCAGCAGCCAAGGGACAGGGAACATCTACGAGCAGTACTTC. It codes for CASSQGTGNIYEQYF. The chain is built from TRBV4-3 and TRBJ2-7; the match to TRBD1 covers 8 bases. In germline, CDR1 is LGHNA, CDR2 YSLEER. CDR3 length: 15 amino acids. V lost 1 base to trimming and J lost 3 bases; unmatched junction nucleotides: 5.

The V and J genes are TRBV12-5 and TRBJ1-5, with a tentative D call TRBD1 (5 bases). Trimming took 3 bases from V and 1 from J, leaving 10 bases between them. CDR1 and CDR2 (germline): LGHNT, FRNRAP. CDR3 length: 15 amino acids. In nucleotides, the CDR3 is TGTGCTAGTGGTTTTTTCGGGGGAAGCAATCAGCCCCAGCATTTT. Its translation: CASGFFGGSNQPQHF.

The chain carries TRBV7-9 and TRBJ1-2; tentatively, D is TRBD1 (6 bases). This CDR3 is 19 amino acids long. Germline lookup yields CDR1 SEHNR and CDR2 FQNEAQ (reference sequence). V lost 2 bases, J lost 7 bases, and 29 bases lay in between. The CDR3 nucleotides are TGTGCCAGCAGCTTAAATTATATTAAATTGGGGGAACAGGGAAGTGGCTACACCTTC. It encodes CASSLNYIKLGEQGSGYTF.

This sequence joins TRBV5-1 and TRBJ1-2, with no clear D. V was cut by 7 bases and J by 6 bases, with 13 bases left in between. The CDR3 covers 12 residues. From germline, CDR1 is SGHRS and CDR2 YFSETQ. CDR3 bases: TGCGCCAGCGGGCCCCTTCAGGATGGCTACACCTTC. Protein sequence: CASGPLQDGYTF.

The rearrangement uses TRBV4-1 and TRBJ2-7; the match to TRBD2 covers 12 bases. With 1 base clipped from V and 2 bases from J, the junction kept 12 bases outside the gene matches. CDR1 and CDR2 (germline): MGHRA, YSYEKL. This CDR3 has 19 residues. CDR3 amino acids: CASSQVSSGRGGVPYEQYF. In DNA form, the CDR3 reads TGCGCCAGCAGCCAAGTTTCTAGCGGGAGGGGAGGGGTACCCTACGAGCAGTACTTC.

This chain connects TRBV7-2 to TRBJ2-6, with D hard to call. The length of the CDR3 is 17 residues. CDR1 is SGHTA, CDR2 FQGNSA, per germline. Trimming stripped 3 bases from V and 0 bases from J, with 12 bases between. CDR3 bases: TGTGCCAGCAGCTTTGGCGGTTCGAGCTCTGGGGCCAACGTCCTGACTTTC. Protein: CASSFGGSSSGANVLTF.

The V and J genes are TRBV5-1 and TRBJ2-5, with 10 bases identical to TRBD1. CDR3 length equals 14 residues. The junction had 4 bases not matched to a gene; V was cut back by 4 bases and J by 4 bases. Germline values: CDR1 SGHRS, CDR2 YFSETQ. CDR3 DNA: TGCGCCAGCAGCCCGAGGACAGGGGGAGAGACCCAGTACTTC. Its translation is CASSPRTGGETQYF.

This chain joins TRBV10-3 and TRBJ1-1, with 8 bases fitting TRBD1. This CDR3 region has 17 residues. Germline loops: CDR1 ENHRY, CDR2 SYGVKD. The V gene end was trimmed by 5 bases and the J gene end by 1 base; junction bases not matched to a gene: 12. In DNA form, the CDR3 reads TGTGCCATCAGTCGTCTGGCCGGGACAGGAACGAACACTGAAGCTTTCTTT. Its protein is CAISRLAGTGTNTEAFF.

This chain uses TRBV4-2 with TRBJ2-7; 8 bases are a match to TRBD2. The germline V gene encodes CDR1 LGHNA and CDR2 YNFKEQ. This CDR3 has 19 amino acids. The trim removed 4 bases at V and 0 bases at J, leaving 17 bases unmatched. CDR3 DNA sequence: TGTGCCAGCAGCCTCGGTGCGGGGGGCGACCCCATTTCCTCCTACGAGCAGTACTTC. Encoded protein: CASSLGAGGDPISSYEQYF.

The genes are TRBV10-3 and TRBJ2-1; 9 bases match TRBD2. The CDR3 covers 14 residues. The germline V gene encodes CDR1 ENHRY and CDR2 SYGVKD. V lost 0 bases, J lost 9 bases, and 3 bases stayed unmatched. The CDR3 DNA reads TGTGCCATCAGTGAGTCCGGGACTAGCATTGAGCAGTTCTTC. Translating it yields CAISESGTSIEQFF.

The chain couples TRBV9 to TRBJ2-1, with no clear D. This CDR3 has 15 residues. Germline V gene lookup returns CDR1 SGDLS and CDR2 YYNGEE. The V end was cut by 0 bases, the J end by 8 bases, with 15 bases between. The CDR3: CASSVGPSPDYEQFF. CDR3 coding DNA: TGTGCCAGCAGCGTAGGCCCCTCTCCCGACTATGAGCAGTTCTTC.

This chain joins TRBV2 and TRBJ2-7; D may be TRBD1 (6 bases). In germline, CDR1 is SNHLY, CDR2 FYNNEI. Trimming cost V 6 bases and J 0 bases, with 9 bases left between them. The CDR3 sequence is 13 residues long. CDR3 sequence reads: CASRQGSSYEQYF. The CDR3 DNA is TGTGCCAGCAGACAGGGAAGCTCCTACGAGCAGTACTTC.

The table lists this clone with a count of one. The chain employs TRBV12-5 and TRBJ1-4, with 8 bases that match TRBD1. V lost 5 bases and J lost 7; bases outside the gene matches: 3. Germline-derived CDR1 and CDR2 are LGHNT and FRNRAP. The CDR3 contains 13 residues. The CDR3 nucleotides read TGTGCTAGTGGTACCGGACAGGGTGAAAAACTGTTTTTT. Residues: CASGTGQGEKLFF.